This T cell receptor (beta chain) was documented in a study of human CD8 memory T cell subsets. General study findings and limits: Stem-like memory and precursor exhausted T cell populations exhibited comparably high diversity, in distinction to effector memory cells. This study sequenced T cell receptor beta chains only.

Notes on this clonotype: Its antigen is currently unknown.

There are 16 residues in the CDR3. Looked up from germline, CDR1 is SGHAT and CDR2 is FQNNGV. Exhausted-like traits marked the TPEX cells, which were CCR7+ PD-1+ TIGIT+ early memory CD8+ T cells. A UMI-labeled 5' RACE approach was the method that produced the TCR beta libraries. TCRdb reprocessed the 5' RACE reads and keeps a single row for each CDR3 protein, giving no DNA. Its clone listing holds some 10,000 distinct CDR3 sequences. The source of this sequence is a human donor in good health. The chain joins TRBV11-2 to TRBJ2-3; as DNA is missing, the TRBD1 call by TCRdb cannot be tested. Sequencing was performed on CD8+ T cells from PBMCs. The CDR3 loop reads CASTLVAGGSTDTQYF.